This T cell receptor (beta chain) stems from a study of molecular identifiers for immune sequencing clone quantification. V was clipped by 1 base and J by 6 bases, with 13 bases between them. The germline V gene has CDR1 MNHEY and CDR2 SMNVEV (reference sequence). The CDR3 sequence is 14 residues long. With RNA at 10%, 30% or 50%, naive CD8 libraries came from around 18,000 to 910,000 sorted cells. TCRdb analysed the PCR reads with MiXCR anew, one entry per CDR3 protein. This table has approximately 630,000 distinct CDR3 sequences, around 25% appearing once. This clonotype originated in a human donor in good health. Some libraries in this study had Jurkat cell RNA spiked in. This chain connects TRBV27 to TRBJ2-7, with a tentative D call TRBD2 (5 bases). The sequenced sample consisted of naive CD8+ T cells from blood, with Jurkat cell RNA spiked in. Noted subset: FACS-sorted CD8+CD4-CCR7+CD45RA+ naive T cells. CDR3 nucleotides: TGTGCCAGCAGTTTATATGGGCGGGCGACCGAGCAGTACTTC. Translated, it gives CASSLYGRATEQYF.